These 20 T cell receptor beta chains share one sample of origin, sequenced in a study of early T cells in non-severe SARS-CoV-2 infection. TCRdb re-called the 5' RACE reads through MiXCR, storing one row per CDR3 protein. The table includes fewer than 120,000 distinct CDR3 sequences, roughly 12% detected once. The sequenced sample was whole blood, obtained at baseline. The receptors were sampled from an adult who was a healthcare worker with PCR-confirmed SARS-CoV-2 infection or an uninfected control (not recorded which).

J is TRBJ2-1 and V is TRBV9, with 11 bases lining up with TRBD2. Germline assignment: CDR1 SGDLS and CDR2 YYNGEE. CDR3 length equals 17 residues. V was pared by 1 base and J by 5 bases, with 8 bases of the junction left unmatched. In DNA, the CDR3 is TGTGCCAGCAGCGTAACTAGCGGGGGCGGAGGAAACAATGAGCAGTTCTTC. Translation: CASSVTSGGGGNNEQFF. The full variable domain, rest sourced from reference TRBV9 and TRBJ2-1, is DSGVTQTPKHLITATGQRVTLRCSPRSGDLSVYWYQQSLDQGLQFLIQYYNGEERAKGNILERFSAQQFPDLHSELNLSSLELGDSALYFCASSVTSGGGGNNEQFFGPGTRLTVL.

This rearrangement joins TRBV9 to TRBJ1-6, with 7 bases identical to TRBD1. V lost 4 bases, J lost 2 bases, and 3 bases stayed unmatched. CDR1 and CDR2 (germline): SGDLS, YYNGEE. This CDR3 has 15 amino acids. Here the CDR3 reads CASSTGTAYNSPLHF. The DNA of the CDR3 is TGTGCCAGCAGCACGGGGACAGCCTATAATTCACCCCTCCACTTT.

This clonotype appeared many times. The J gene is TRBJ2-4, the V gene TRBV7-9; the D gene could be TRBD1 or TRBD2 (5 bases each). V was cut by 4 bases and J by 1 base, with 11 bases left in between. The germline CDR1 and CDR2 sequences are SEHNR and FQNEAQ (reference sequence). This CDR3 comprises 15 residues. This chain's CDR3 is CASSWLAGAKNIQYF. The CDR3 region has the DNA TGTGCCAGCAGCTGGCTAGCAGGGGCCAAAAACATTCAGTACTTC.

The V gene is TRBV2, the J gene TRBJ1-6, with D hard to call. This CDR3 spans 14 amino acids. CDR1 is SNHLY, CDR2 FYNNEI, per germline. Trimming took 7 bases from V and 4 from J, leaving 11 bases between them. In DNA, the CDR3 is TGTGCCAGCATCGGTATACTTTATAATTCACCCCTCCACTTT. It translates to CASIGILYNSPLHF.

The table lists this clonotype with many counts. The rearrangement links TRBV10-1 to TRBJ2-3; 8 nucleotides match TRBD2. Trimming cost V 5 bases and J 4 bases; bases outside gene matches: 20. CDR3 length: 19 amino acids. The germline gives CDR1 WNHNN, CDR2 SYGVQD (reference sequence). The CDR3 DNA sequence: TGCGCCAGCAGTCCCGGACTAGCAGATCAGGCGTCCCCGTCAGATACGCAGTATTTT. This codes for CASSPGLADQASPSDTQYF.

This clonotype appeared once. This chain connects TRBV19 to TRBJ2-7; TRBD2 is a possible D gene (6 bases). Trimming removed 4 bases from V and 5 bases from J, with 12 bases in between. The CDR3 is 13 residues long. The germline V gene encodes CDR1 LNHDA and CDR2 SQIVND (reference sequence). The CDR3 sequence is CASSRDLRDEQYF. The CDR3 DNA reads as TGTGCCAGTAGTAGGGACTTGCGGGACGAGCAGTACTTC.

This clonotype was seen a few times. The V and J genes are TRBV18 and TRBJ2-7; TRBD1 matches 12 bases. V gave up 5 bases and J gave up 7 bases; unmatched junction bases: 6. Germline lookup yields CDR1 KGHSH and CDR2 LQKENI. The CDR3 has 14 residues. The CDR3 is CASSRGQGALEQYF. For the CDR3, the DNA is TGTGCCAGCTCAAGGGGACAGGGGGCGCTTGAGCAGTACTTC.

This chain connects TRBV12-3 or TRBV12-4 to TRBJ2-2; perhaps TRBD2 as D (6 bases). V gave up 6 bases and J gave up 2 bases, with 13 bases separating them. The CDR3 sequence is 15 residues long. The CDR3 DNA is TGTGCCAGCAGCCCGACCGGGACTAACACCGGGGAGCTGTTTTTT. Protein sequence: CASSPTGTNTGELFF.

This clonotype was counted between two and nine times. The rearrangement joins TRBV7-2 to TRBJ2-1; tentatively, D is TRBD1 (5 bases). CDR3 size: 13 residues. From germline, CDR1 is SGHTA and CDR2 FQGNSA. V was pared by 5 bases and J by 4 bases, with 9 bases between. The CDR3 protein is CASSTDTYNEQFF. DNA for the CDR3: TGTGCCAGCAGCACGGACACTTACAATGAGCAGTTCTTC. The full variable domain, with the rest looked up from reference TRBV7-2 and TRBJ2-1, is GAGVSQSPSNKVTEKGKDVELRCDPISGHTALYWYRQSLGQGLEFLIYFQGNSAPDKSGLPSDRFSAERTGGSVSTLTIQRTQQEDSAVYLCASSTDTYNEQFFGPGTRLTVL.

This clonotype showed up just a few times. The CDR3 spells CASSQEAPRTGNTEAFF. The CDR3 DNA reads as TGTGCCAGCAGCCAAGAAGCCCCCCGGACAGGGAACACTGAAGCTTTCTTT. The rearrangement links TRBV3-1 to TRBJ1-1; 7 bases align to TRBD1. Germline trimming cut 0 bases from V and 1 base from J; bases unmatched to any gene: 8. Germline V gives CDR1 LGHDT, CDR2 YNNKEL (reference sequence). The CDR3 runs to 17 residues.

This clonotype was recorded many times. The junction shows a germline mismatch at one end, possibly a read error. The CDR3 is CASSLETDTQYF. CDR3 in DNA: TGTGCCAGCAGCCTTGAGACAGATACGCAGTATTTT. The chain is built from TRBV5-1 and TRBJ2-3; D is uncertain. The CDR3 totals 12 residues. Germline CDR1 and CDR2: SGHRS and YFSETQ.

This clonotype was observed a few times. CDR3 region: CASSSIPGADTQYF. The CDR3 DNA is TGCGCCAGCAGCTCCATTCCCGGGGCGGATACGCAGTATTTT. V is TRBV5-1 and J is TRBJ2-3, with D perhaps given as TRBD1 or TRBD2 (5 bases each). The V gene's germline CDR1 is SGHRS and CDR2 YFSETQ. V shed 3 bases and J shed 6 bases, with 14 bases lying between them. The length of the CDR3 is 14 residues. Based on the CDR3 plus reference TRBV5-1 and TRBJ2-3, the full variable domain is KAGVTQTPRYLIKTRGQQVTLSCSPISGHRSVSWYQQTPGQGLQFLFEYFSETQRNKGNFPGRFSGRQFSNSRSEMNVSTLELGDSALYLCASSSIPGADTQYFGPGTRLTVL.

The table lists this clonotype with a few counts. CDR3 coding DNA: TGTGCCAGCAGCTTACTTGGGGGGCCGAAGGACACTGAAGCTTTCTTT. Translated: CASSLLGGPKDTEAFF. The chain recombines TRBV7-9 with TRBJ1-1; D perhaps matches TRBD1 (6 bases). CDR3 length: 16 amino acids. Per germline, CDR1 SEHNR and CDR2 FQNEAQ (reference sequence). V was pared by 2 bases and J by 3 bases, with 16 bases between. Together with reference TRBV7-9 and TRBJ1-1, the CDR3 gives the full variable domain: DTGVSQNPRHKITKRGQNVTFRCDPISEHNRLYWYRQTLGQGPEFLTYFQNEAQLEKSRLLSDRFSAERPKGSFSTLEIQRTEQGDSAMYLCASSLLGGPKDTEAFFGQGTRLTVV.

This clonotype was recorded many times. The chain employs TRBV14 and TRBJ2-1; D remains ambiguous. V lost 1 base and J lost 0, with 4 bases in between. Germline CDR1 reads SGHDN; CDR2 reads FVKESK. This CDR3 region has 14 residues. Here the CDR3 reads CASSQVSSYNEQFF. Written as DNA, the CDR3 is TGTGCCAGCAGCCAAGTAAGCTCCTACAATGAGCAGTTCTTC.

The chain has TRBV30 and TRBJ1-1; D might be TRBD1 (5 bases). Per the germline V gene, CDR1 is GTSNPN and CDR2 is SVGIG (reference sequence). The V end was cut by 2 bases, the J end by 0 bases, with 13 bases between. The CDR3 is 15 residues long. CDR3 nucleotides: TGTGCCTGGAGTCCTCCGGGACGTTTGAACACTGAAGCTTTCTTT. Translation gives CAWSPPGRLNTEAFF. Full variable domain (remainder filled in from reference TRBV30 and TRBJ1-1): SQTIHQWPATLVQPVGSPLSLECTVEGTSNPNLYWYRQAAGRGLQLLFYSVGIGQISSEVPQNLSASRPQDRQFILSSKKLLLSDSGFYLCAWSPPGRLNTEAFFGQGTRLTVV.

The chain is built from TRBV20-1 and TRBJ1-5; 8 bases line up with TRBD1. The CDR3 is 15 amino acids. Germline V lookup: CDR1 DFQATT, CDR2 SNEGSKA (reference sequence). V lost 0 bases, J lost 5 bases, and 6 bases stayed unmatched. The CDR3 loop is CSARDAGQAHQPQHF. CDR3 coding DNA: TGCAGTGCTAGAGATGCGGGACAGGCGCATCAGCCCCAGCATTTT.

This clonotype was detected ten times or more. This chain joins TRBV5-8 and TRBJ2-7; the match to TRBD1 covers 11 bases. The germline CDR1 and CDR2 sequences are SGHTS and YDEGEE. V trimming: 4 bases; J trimming: 5 bases; junction bases outside the gene matches: 11. The CDR3 has 16 residues. CDR3 residues: CASSRRDRGAGDEQYF. Here the CDR3 DNA reads TGTGCCAGCAGCCGCCGGGACAGGGGGGCAGGGGACGAGCAGTACTTC.

This clonotype was seen only a few times. CDR3 amino acids: CAGGRGSSYNSPLHF. CDR3 DNA sequence: TGTGCCGGAGGGAGGGGCAGTTCATATAATTCACCCCTCCACTTT. This chain uses TRBV7-2 with TRBJ1-6, with a tentative D call TRBD1 (5 bases). Trimming took off 11 bases at V and 4 bases at J, with 18 bases between the two ends. The CDR3 loop spans 15 amino acids. From germline, CDR1 is SGHTA and CDR2 FQGNSA.

The chain recombines TRBV3-1 with TRBJ1-2; D unclear. Germline CDR1 reads LGHDT; CDR2 reads YNNKEL (reference sequence). Between the trimmed V and J ends, which lost 0 bases and 0 bases, there was a span of 17 bases. The CDR3 spans 18 residues. The CDR3, as DNA: TGTGCCAGCAGCCAAGAAGCTGTTCGGGGATACGCTAACTATGGCTACACCTTC. Encoded protein: CASSQEAVRGYANYGYTF.

In this sample, this clonotype turned up many times. The J gene is TRBJ1-6, the V gene TRBV27; D perhaps matches TRBD1 (5 bases). The V end was cut by 5 bases, the J end by 14 bases, with 10 bases between. CDR1 and CDR2 (germline): MNHEY, SMNVEV (reference sequence). This CDR3 region has 11 residues. The CDR3: CASSPGGSLHF. CDR3 coding DNA: TGTGCCAGCAGTCCCGGGGGGTCCCTCCACTTT.